This T cell receptor beta chain was sequenced during a study of control samples from healthy donors and cancer patients (dated by TCRdb to about 2020). A remark on this clone: The antigen this receptor binds is unknown. No much larger clonotype is one base removed from it; base qualities were not supplied.

The cysteine opens and the phenylalanine closes a CDR3 of 13 amino acids. Just CDR3 DNA is preserved here, 39 bases in frame from base 1. Unmatched junction bases come to 1, with V trimmed by 6 bases and J by 3 bases. Libraries came from the immunoSEQ multiplex PCR assay. Entries here come from immuneACCESS through TCRdb and include only in-frame sequences with V and J called. Some clones fail to appear in such tables; in the studies checked, an unresolved V gene covers under half of the shortfall, and the cause of the remainder is unknown. The sample includes roughly 150,000 clones, with around nine tenths observed a single time. The ten largest make up more than 4% of the sample.

Sequenced sample: blood. The clonotype comes from a man aged 25 to 40 in good health. This receptor chain uses TRBV12-3 or TRBV12-4 and TRBJ2-3; 9 bases in the junction line up with TRBD1. The DNA is as follows: TGTGCCAGCAGAGGGACAGGGACAGATACGCAGTATTTT. It specifies CASRGTGTDTQYF.